This T cell receptor beta chain was found in a study of blood T cell repertoires in COVID-19 (dated by TCRdb to the early 2020s). Context from the whole study: Collaborator samples came from the United States, Italy and Spain and covered acute and convalescent phases of COVID-19. Sample metadata almost always included a de-identified subject ID, COVID-19 status, age in years and sex. Samples came from the ongoing ImmuneRACE study (first 160 participants) plus 1,254 subjects from 6 global collaborators. Deeply sampled blood TCRbeta repertoires from subjects exposed to, actively infected with, or recovered from COVID-19 were included in the dataset. A freely available public database, intended as a resource for researchers studying the immune response to SARS-CoV-2, is where the repertoires were released. The prospective study material was composed of cDNA or gDNA derived from T cells, B-cell-depleted T cells, or PBMCs. Where available, HLA class I and class II types were obtained from metadata supplied by the sample provider rather than from assay-based typing. Study-wide findings and limitations: How much clinical and demographic metadata was included differed by source and by participant, and the metadata was provided uncurated.

As for this clone: Its cognate antigen has yet to be identified. No clone much larger than this one lies a single base away; base qualities are absent.

Participants in the prospective study were enrolled through a virtual design, were aged about 18 to 89 years, and lived in some 24 United States geographic areas. Cohort assignment in the prospective study relied on participant-reported clinical history from a screening survey and a study questionnaire. A participant counted as exposed if, within 2 weeks of entering the study, that participant had been in contact with someone who had a PCR-confirmed or clinician-diagnosed COVID-19 case. Each participant in the prospective study had whole blood, serum and a nasopharyngeal or oropharyngeal swab collected by mobile phlebotomists. Over a roughly 2-month period, participants in the prospective study had the option of providing additional blood draws and questionnaires. Blood samples from the prospective study were shipped frozen or at room temperature prior to DNA extraction. V gives up 8 bases and J gives up 1 base, and the segment between their germline ends measures 13 bases. From its cysteine to its phenylalanine, the CDR3 spans 14 amino acids. Of the read, only the CDR3 DNA is kept; its 42 bases are in frame from base 1. Taken from the germline V gene, the CDR1 and CDR2 loops are SGHAT and FQNNGV.

TCRbeta CDR3 regions were amplified from genomic DNA by means of the immunoSEQ Assay, a bias-controlled multiplex PCR. Concerning the study's data processing: Within the assay, amplification of reference gene primers was used to estimate how many nucleated cells each sample contained. To quantify the absolute abundance of each unique TCRbeta CDR3 rearrangement, sequence reads were collapsed and filtered. Productive Simpson clonality was computed per sample as the square root of Simpson's diversity index over productive rearrangements. Here the immuneACCESS table is served through TCRdb, limited to in-frame sequences with V and J called. Missing clones are a known gap in these copies; in checked studies unresolved V genes cover under half, and the rest lacks a known reason. From that table come the V and J calls and clone size; the DNA was used to work out D and trimming. This sample gives around 160,000 clones in total; around 83% of them show up just once. The ten largest make up approximately 5.7% of the sample.

Sequenced sample: PBMCs or T cells enriched from blood (not recorded which). The chain links TRBV11-2 with TRBJ2-3, with a weak D call of TRBD2 (6 bases match). This clonotype was sampled from a woman aged 50 to 65 who had been exposed to COVID-19. The CDR3 region: CASGGRGRTDTQYF. In nucleotides, the sequence is TGTGCCAGCGGCGGGCGGGGACGCACAGATACGCAGTATTTT.